Sequencing of this TCR beta chain was carried out in a study of blood T cell repertoires in COVID-19. As for the study in general: There were acute and convalescent COVID-19 samples, and they came from the United States, Italy and Spain. PBMCs, B-cell-depleted T cells, or T cells were the source of the cDNA or gDNA that made up the material.

The V gene lost 4 bases and the J gene lost 4 bases, with 10 bases spanning the gap. This CDR3 spans 13 amino acids. The germline CDR1 and CDR2 sequences are LNHDA and SQIVND (reference sequence). Study processing details: Amplification of reference gene primers was used by the study to estimate nucleated cell counts. Assay: immunoSEQ multiplex PCR; the TCRdb copy retains only in-frame clones and omits some. V and J calls and clone size are copied from that table; D and trimming were computed from the DNA. The sample contains some 250,000 clones, around 82% of which appear only once. The sample comprised peripheral blood. The clonotype was recovered from a woman aged 18-29 years with acute or convalescent COVID-19. The gene calls are TRBV19 and TRBJ1-1; D is possibly TRBD1 (6 bases). CDR3 region: CASSKQGGTEAFF. DNA of the CDR3: TGTGCCAGTAGTAAACAGGGTGGCACTGAAGCTTTCTTT.